This paragraph covers one T cell receptor (beta chain) sequence. The antigen is unknown. Second doses that came at about 4 or about 12 weeks were put together. This record comes from a study of T cell responses to AZD1222 COVID-19 vaccine. General study findings and limits: Clonal diversity was possibly underestimated; the donors were predominantly white British and more often female. Spike-specific TCR breadth and depth were elevated following two AZD1222 doses. Repertoire sampling happened only post peak T cell response.

CDR3 size: 15 residues. Germline V gene sequence: CDR1 SEHNR, CDR2 FQNEAQ (reference sequence). Losses at the gene ends were 1 base for V and 1 base for J; bases not matched to a gene: 4. Assay used: immunoSEQ multiplex PCR; TCRdb lists only in-frame clones, some missing. The repertoire holds about 270,000 clones, with around 93% as singletons. This material consisted of peripheral blood, taken 28 days after the second AZD1222 dose. The clonotype was recovered from an adult who received the AZD1222 COVID-19 vaccine. The rearrangement joins TRBV7-9 to TRBJ2-7; 7 positions agree with TRBD1. The CDR3 bases are TGTGCCAGCAGCTTAGGTCAGGGGGTTTCCTACGAGCAGTACTTC. Amino acids: CASSLGQGVSYEQYF.